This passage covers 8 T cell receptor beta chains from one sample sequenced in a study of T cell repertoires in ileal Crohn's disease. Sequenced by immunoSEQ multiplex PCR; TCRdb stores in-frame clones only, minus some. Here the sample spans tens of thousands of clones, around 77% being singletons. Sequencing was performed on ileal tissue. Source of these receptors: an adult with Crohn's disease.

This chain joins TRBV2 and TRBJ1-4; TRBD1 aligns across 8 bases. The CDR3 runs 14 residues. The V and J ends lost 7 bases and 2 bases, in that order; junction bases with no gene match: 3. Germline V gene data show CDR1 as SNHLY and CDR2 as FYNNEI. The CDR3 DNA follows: TGTGCCAGCACAGGGGGCGGCACTAATGAAAAACTGTTTTTT. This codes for CASTGGGTNEKLFF.

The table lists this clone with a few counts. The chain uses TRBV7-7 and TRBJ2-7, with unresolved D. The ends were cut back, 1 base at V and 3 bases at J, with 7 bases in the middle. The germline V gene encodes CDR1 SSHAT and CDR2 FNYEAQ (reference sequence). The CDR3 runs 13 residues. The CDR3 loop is CASSLEEYYEQYF. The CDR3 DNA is TGTGCCAGCAGCTTAGAAGAGTACTACGAGCAGTACTTC. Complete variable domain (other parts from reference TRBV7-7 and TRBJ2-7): GAGVSQSPRYKVTKRGQDVTLRCDPISSHATLYWYQQALGQGPEFLTYFNYEAQPDKSGLPSDRFSAERPEGSISTLTIQRTEQRDSAMYRCASSLEEYYEQYFGPGTRLTVT.

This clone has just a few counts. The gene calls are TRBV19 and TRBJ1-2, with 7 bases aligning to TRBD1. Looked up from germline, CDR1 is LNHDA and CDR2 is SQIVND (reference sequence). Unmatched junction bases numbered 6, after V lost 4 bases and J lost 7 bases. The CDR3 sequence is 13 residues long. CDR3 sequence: CASSTRQGFGYTF. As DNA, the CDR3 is TGTGCCAGTAGTACAAGACAGGGTTTTGGCTACACCTTC.

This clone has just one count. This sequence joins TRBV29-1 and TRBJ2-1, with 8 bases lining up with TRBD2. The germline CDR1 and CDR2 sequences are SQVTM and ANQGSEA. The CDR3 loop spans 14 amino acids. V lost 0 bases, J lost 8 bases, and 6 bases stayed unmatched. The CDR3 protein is CSVEDRGGQDEQFF. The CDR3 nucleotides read TGCAGCGTTGAAGATCGGGGGGGGCAAGATGAGCAGTTCTTC.

CDR3 nucleotide sequence: TGTGCCAGCAGTGACAGGGTTGGAGAGACCCAGTACTTC. Its protein product is CASSDRVGETQYF. V usage is TRBV2 and J usage is TRBJ2-5, with D perhaps matching TRBD1 (5 bases). CDR1 and CDR2 from the germline V gene are SNHLY and FYNNEI. The V end lost 3 bases, the J end lost 4 bases, and 9 bases lay between the germline ends. The CDR3 length is 13 residues.

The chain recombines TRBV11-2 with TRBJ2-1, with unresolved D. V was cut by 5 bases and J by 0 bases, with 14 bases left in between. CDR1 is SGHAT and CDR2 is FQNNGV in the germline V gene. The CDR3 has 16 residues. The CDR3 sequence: CASSPLPPSSYNEQFF. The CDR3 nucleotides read TGTGCCAGCAGCCCCCTCCCCCCGAGCTCCTACAATGAGCAGTTCTTC. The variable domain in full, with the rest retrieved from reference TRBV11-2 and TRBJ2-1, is EAGVAQSPRYKIIEKRQSVAFWCNPISGHATLYWYQQILGQGPKLLIQFQNNGVVDDSQLPKDRFSAERLKGVDSTLKIQPAKLEDSAVYLCASSPLPPSSYNEQFFGPGTRLTVL.

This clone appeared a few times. CDR3 sequence reads: CASSDLPGLNTGELFF. The CDR3 DNA reads TGTGCCAGCAGTGATCTCCCGGGATTGAACACCGGGGAGCTGTTTTTT. This rearrangement joins TRBV2 to TRBJ2-2; a possible D gene is TRBD2 (5 bases). Trimming removed 3 bases at V and 1 base at J, with 12 bases between. The CDR3 runs 16 residues. Per the germline V gene, CDR1 is SNHLY and CDR2 is FYNNEI.

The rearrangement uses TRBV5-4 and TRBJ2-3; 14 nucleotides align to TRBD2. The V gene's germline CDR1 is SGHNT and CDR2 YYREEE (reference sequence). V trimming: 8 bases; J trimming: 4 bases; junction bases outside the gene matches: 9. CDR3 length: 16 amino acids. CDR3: CASSLRLAGGSDTQYF. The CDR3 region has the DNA TGTGCCAGTAGCCTACGACTAGCGGGGGGGTCAGATACGCAGTATTTT.